This TCR beta chain was documented in a study of blood T cell repertoires in COVID-19. This table comes from immunoSEQ multiplex PCR, and its TCRdb copy is limited to in-frame clones, with some not included. The table lists around 170,000 clones, approximately 88% of them singletons, with roughly 8.6% in the top ten. Trimming removed 3 bases at V and 5 bases at J, with 13 bases between. The CDR3 totals 14 residues. Germline V CDR1 and CDR2: MDHEN, SYDVKM. The chain links TRBV28 to TRBJ1-2; TRBD1 is a possible D gene (6 bases). The sequenced material came from PBMCs or T cells enriched from blood (not recorded which). This clonotype was sampled from a young woman who had recovered from COVID-19. This CDR3 is CASSFQAGVYGYTF. CDR3 sequence (DNA): TGTGCCAGCAGTTTCCAGGCAGGGGTGTATGGCTACACCTTC.